These 23 T cell receptor beta chains were all obtained from the same sample, sequenced in a study of blood T cell repertoires in COVID-19. Profiling relied on immunoSEQ multiplex PCR, and the TCRdb table lists in-frame clones only, not all of them. This table holds some 290,000 clones, around nine tenths found once. Sequenced: PBMCs or T cells enriched from blood (not recorded which). The receptor source for this set is a woman between 25 and 40 years old who had been exposed to COVID-19.

The rearrangement links TRBV24-1 to TRBJ1-2; no clear D. The CDR3 extends over 15 amino acids. V lost 2 bases and J lost 4, with 13 bases in between. From germline, CDR1 is KGHDR and CDR2 SFDVKD. This CDR3 is CATSDSTGGLYGYTF. The CDR3 bases are TGTGCCACCAGTGATTCGACGGGAGGACTCTATGGCTACACCTTC.

The gene calls are TRBV6-2 or TRBV6-3 and TRBJ1-1; no definite D call. V shed 4 bases and J shed 4 bases, with 10 bases lying between them. CDR1 is MNHEY, CDR2 SVGEGT, per germline. The CDR3 runs 13 residues. CDR3 loop: CASSSPEVTEAFF. The CDR3 DNA follows: TGTGCCAGCAGTTCCCCCGAGGTCACTGAAGCTTTCTTT.

DNA of the CDR3: TGCGCCAGCAGCTCCCGGACAGGGGCTGGTTTGGCTTTCTTT. Translation gives CASSSRTGAGLAFF. The rearrangement links TRBV5-1 to TRBJ1-1; TRBD1 agrees at 9 bases. Germline CDR1 SGHRS, CDR2 YFSETQ. The J segment lost 11 bases and the V segment lost 3 bases, leaving 11 bases of the junction unmatched. This CDR3 is built from 14 residues.

This chain links TRBV3-1 (or the pseudogene TRBV3-2) with TRBJ1-2; D perhaps matches TRBD1 (6 bases). V gave up 3 bases and J gave up 4 bases, with 12 bases separating them. There are 14 residues in the CDR3. The germline CDR1 and CDR2 sequences are LGHDT and YNNKEL (reference sequence). The CDR3 DNA is TGTGCCAGCAGCCAGTTTACAGGGACCTATGGCTACACCTTC. It encodes CASSQFTGTYGYTF.

The V call is TRBV20-1, the J call TRBJ1-1; D unresolved. The CDR3 length is 11 residues. CDR1 and CDR2 (germline): DFQATT, SNEGSKA (reference sequence). Trimming stripped 6 bases from V and 4 bases from J, with 9 bases between. Written as DNA, the CDR3 is TGCAGTGCCCACAGTACCACTGAAGCTTTCTTT. This codes for CSAHSTTEAFF.

The rearrangement links TRBV3-1 (or the pseudogene TRBV3-2) to TRBJ1-2, with D perhaps TRBD1 (6 bases). Germline values: CDR1 LGHDT, CDR2 YNNKEL (reference sequence). V lost 1 base, J lost 5 bases, and 14 bases lay in between. CDR3 size: 15 residues. In DNA, the CDR3 is TGTGCCAGCAGCCAAGCAGGGGTTTCATGGTATGGCTACACCTTC. Translated, it gives CASSQAGVSWYGYTF.

The chain links TRBV7-2 to TRBJ2-2, with 7 bases matching TRBD2. With V trimmed by 0 bases and J by 7 bases, 2 bases remained unmatched. The CDR3 has 14 residues. The V gene's germline CDR1 is SGHTA and CDR2 FQGNSA. CDR3: CASSLATSVGELFF. The DNA of the CDR3 is TGTGCCAGCAGCTTAGCTACTAGCGTCGGGGAGCTGTTTTTT.

The genes are TRBV7-3 and TRBJ2-5; 7 nucleotides align to TRBD2. V lost 2 bases, J lost 2 bases, and 8 bases stayed unmatched. Germline assignment: CDR1 SGHTA and CDR2 FQGTGA. CDR3 size: 16 residues. Here the CDR3 DNA reads TGTGCCAGCAGCTTATTCCGGGACTACTTACAAGAGACCCAGTACTTC. Translation gives CASSLFRDYLQETQYF.

The chain couples TRBV29-1 to TRBJ2-7; 10 bases map to TRBD1. In germline, CDR1 is SQVTM, CDR2 ANQGSEA. The CDR3 has 14 residues. The trim removed 6 bases at V and 6 bases at J, leaving 11 bases unmatched. CDR3 nucleotide sequence: TGCAGCGTCTCCTTGGTGGGACAGGGGCTCGAGCAGTACTTC. This codes for CSVSLVGQGLEQYF.

In its sample, this clone was seen a few times. The chain recombines TRBV19 with TRBJ1-2, with TRBD1 identical over 9 bases. Germline V gene lookup returns CDR1 LNHDA and CDR2 SQIVND (reference sequence). V dropped 5 bases and J dropped 3; count of bases not matched to a gene: 7. The CDR3 runs to 15 residues. This CDR3 is CASSGWTGEDYGYTF. The CDR3 DNA reads TGTGCCAGTAGTGGATGGACAGGGGAGGACTATGGCTACACCTTC.

The chain couples TRBV5-5 to TRBJ2-7, with D possibly matching TRBD1 (6 bases). The V end was cut by 1 base, the J end by 5 bases, with 16 bases between. Germline V gene sequence: CDR1 SGHKS, CDR2 YYEKEE (reference sequence). The CDR3 length is 15 residues. The CDR3 is CASSLRGTLRDEQYF. The CDR3 DNA is TGTGCCAGCAGCTTGAGGGGGACCCTACGAGACGAGCAGTACTTC. The variable domain in full, with the rest retrieved from reference TRBV5-5 and TRBJ2-7, is DAGVTQSPTHLIKTRGQQVTLRCSPISGHKSVSWYQQVLGQGPQFIFQYYEKEERGRGNFPDRFSARQFPNYSSELNVNALLLGDSALYLCASSLRGTLRDEQYFGPGTRLTVT.

The rearrangement links TRBV24-1 to TRBJ1-2; D is uncertain. The germline V gene has CDR1 KGHDR and CDR2 SFDVKD. V lost 0 bases and J 8 bases, leaving 12 bases between the germline ends. The CDR3 loop spans 14 amino acids. The CDR3 here is CATSDLYGVSGYTF. The DNA for the CDR3 is TGTGCCACCAGTGATTTGTACGGGGTTTCGGGCTACACCTTC.

CDR3 amino acids: CASSVGGSGYTF. The DNA for the CDR3 is TGTGCCAGCAGCGTAGGAGGCTCTGGCTACACCTTC. The rearrangement uses TRBV9 and TRBJ1-2, with D unclear. Trimming took off 0 bases at V and 7 bases at J, with 7 bases between the two ends. Per the germline V gene, CDR1 is SGDLS and CDR2 is YYNGEE. The CDR3 is 12 residues long.

The chain carries TRBV21-1 and TRBJ1-2. TRBV21-1 is recorded as a pseudogene. The CDR3 runs to 15 residues. CDR3 DNA: TGTGCCAGCAGCCAAAGGTATGCGGGGAACTATGGCTACACCTTC. Its translation: CASSQRYAGNYGYTF.

V and J are TRBV11-2 and TRBJ2-3; TRBD2 might be the D (6 bases). CDR3 length equals 13 residues. CDR1 is SGHAT and CDR2 is FQNNGV in the germline V gene. V lost 5 bases, J lost 8 bases, and 14 bases lay in between. CDR3 in DNA: TGTGCCAGCAGCCCGCGGGGTATAGGTACGCAGTATTTT. It encodes CASSPRGIGTQYF.

This clone was observed a few times. The gene calls are TRBV5-5 and TRBJ1-1, with 9 bases matching TRBD1. This CDR3 has 16 residues. Per germline, CDR1 SGHKS and CDR2 YYEKEE (reference sequence). The J segment lost 4 bases and the V segment lost 2 bases, leaving 9 bases of the junction unmatched. The DNA for the CDR3 is TGTGCCAGCAGCTTTACGCCCCCGACAGGGGGCACTGAAGCTTTCTTT. Protein: CASSFTPPTGGTEAFF.

In nucleotides, the CDR3 is TGCGCCAGCAGGACAGGAGGGGGGGAGAATTCACCCCTCCACTTT. Translated: CASRTGGGENSPLHF. This chain joins TRBV5-1 and TRBJ1-6, with a possible D match to TRBD1 (6 bases). CDR3 length: 15 residues. Germline lookup yields CDR1 SGHRS and CDR2 YFSETQ. The germline V and J ends were trimmed by 5 bases and 7 bases, with 16 bases remaining between them.

The chain combines TRBV18 with TRBJ1-2, with D possibly TRBD1 on 6 matching bases. The CDR3 runs to 17 residues. V shed 3 bases and J shed 4 bases, with 21 bases lying between them. Germline V lookup: CDR1 KGHSH, CDR2 LQKENI. The CDR3 sequence: CASSPGAGARRGYGYTF. The CDR3 coding sequence is TGTGCCAGCTCACCCGGGGCAGGGGCACGCCGGGGCTATGGCTACACCTTC.

The chain links TRBV6-2 or TRBV6-3 to TRBJ1-2; unclear D gene. The CDR3 runs 14 residues. From germline, CDR1 is MNHEY and CDR2 SVGEGT. The V end lost 2 bases, the J end lost 3 bases, and 10 bases lay between the germline ends. CDR3: CASSYARSDYGYTF. The CDR3 nucleotides are TGTGCCAGCAGTTACGCCCGGAGTGACTATGGCTACACCTTC.

The chain employs TRBV29-1 and TRBJ1-5, with 7 bases aligning to TRBD1. Germline CDR1 reads SQVTM; CDR2 reads ANQGSEA. The CDR3 consists of 13 residues. J was trimmed by 4 bases and V by 6 bases; bases with no gene match: 6. The DNA of the CDR3 is TGCAGCGTCGCGGGACAGAGGAATCAGCCCCAGCATTTT. As protein: CSVAGQRNQPQHF.

This clone was counted between two and nine times. The chain carries TRBV6-5 and TRBJ1-6, with unresolved D. This CDR3 has 15 amino acids. Germline V gene lookup returns CDR1 MNHEY and CDR2 SVGAGI. V was clipped by 2 bases and J by 0 bases, with 5 bases between them. This chain's CDR3 is CASSYEFSYNSPLHF. DNA of the CDR3: TGTGCCAGCAGTTACGAGTTCTCCTATAATTCACCCCTCCACTTT.

The V gene is TRBV18, the J gene TRBJ2-7; D gene ambiguous. The CDR3 extends over 15 amino acids. Per the germline V gene, CDR1 is KGHSH and CDR2 is LQKENI. The V gene lost 2 bases and the J gene lost 0 bases, with 11 bases spanning the gap. The CDR3 DNA is TGTGCCAGCTCACCATCCTTCGACACCTCCTACGAGCAGTACTTC. Translation gives CASSPSFDTSYEQYF. The whole variable domain, remainder taken from reference TRBV18 and TRBJ2-7, is NAGVMQNPRHLVRRRGQEARLRCSPMKGHSHVYWYRQLPEEGLKFMVYLQKENIIDESGMPKERFSAEFPKEGPSILRIQQVVRGDSAAYFCASSPSFDTSYEQYFGPGTRLTVT.

A few counts support this clone. The chain combines TRBV27 with TRBJ1-2; 7 bases map to TRBD1. The V gene's germline CDR1 is MNHEY and CDR2 SMNVEV (reference sequence). The length of the CDR3 is 21 residues. V lost 5 bases, J lost 2 bases, and 26 bases stayed unmatched. Here the CDR3 reads CASSHALGTAPRVLQNYGYTF. The CDR3 DNA sequence: TGTGCCAGCAGTCACGCACTAGGGACAGCCCCCAGGGTGTTGCAGAACTATGGCTACACCTTC.